The 3 T cell receptor beta chains below come from one sample, sequenced in a study of blood T cell repertoires in COVID-19. Profiling relied on immunoSEQ multiplex PCR, and the TCRdb table lists in-frame clones only, not all of them. The data contain over 200,000 clones, more than 75% of them singletons. The sample taken for sequencing was PBMCs or T cells enriched from blood (not recorded which). The receptors shown here come from a man between 18 and 35 years old who had recovered from COVID-19.

With respect to this clone: The junction shows a germline mismatch at one end, possibly a read error. This chain connects TRBV28 to TRBJ2-4, with 7 positions matching TRBD2. The CDR3 is 13 amino acids. Germline V gene lookup returns CDR1 MDHEN and CDR2 SYDVKM. CDR3 sequence reads: CASSLGLADPRGF. DNA for the CDR3: TGTGCCAGCAGTTTAGGCCTAGCGGACCCCCGGGGATTC.

The chain combines TRBV18 with TRBJ1-1, with D perhaps TRBD1 (6 bases). Germline CDR1 and CDR2: KGHSH and LQKENI. The germline V and J ends were trimmed by 5 bases and 5 bases, with 15 bases remaining between them. This CDR3 is 14 amino acids long. The CDR3 is CASSATGRRTEAFF. The CDR3 DNA is TGTGCCAGCTCAGCGACAGGTCGCAGAACTGAAGCTTTCTTT.

J is TRBJ2-1 and V is TRBV2, with D maybe TRBD1 (6 bases). CDR1 and CDR2 from the germline V gene are SNHLY and FYNNEI. Trimming removed 6 bases from V and 0 bases from J, with 9 bases in between. The length of the CDR3 is 14 residues. The CDR3 spells CASRQGSSYNEQFF. DNA for the CDR3: TGTGCCAGCAGGCAGGGGAGCTCCTACAATGAGCAGTTCTTC.